This passage covers 21 T cell receptor beta chains from one sample sequenced in a study of shared clonotypes between healthy human individuals. Naive CD8 cells comprised CD45RO-negative, CCR7-positively selected cells, excluding terminally differentiated effector memory CD45RA+ cells. TCRdb keeps only in-frame clones here, not all; method: immunoSEQ multiplex PCR. This repertoire shows more than 2 million clones, about 95% found once; its top ten account for more than 0.95%. Sequenced sample: naive CD8+ T cells sorted from blood. The receptors here all came from a man between 18 and 35 years old in good health.

The chain combines TRBV18 with TRBJ2-3; D is unclear. V was trimmed by 3 bases and J by 4 bases, leaving 17 bases between them. The CDR3 extends over 16 amino acids. In germline, CDR1 is KGHSH, CDR2 LQKENI. Here the CDR3 DNA reads TGTGCCAGCTCACCTAGGGTGGCTCAGCCTGCAGATACGCAGTATTTT. Protein product: CASSPRVAQPADTQYF.

The rearrangement links TRBV10-3 to TRBJ1-2, with D tentatively TRBD1 (6 bases). The length of the CDR3 is 16 residues. Germline V gene data show CDR1 as ENHRY and CDR2 as SYGVKD. Trimming pared 4 bases from V and 8 bases from J, leaving 23 bases between. For the CDR3, the DNA is TGTGCCATCAGTGTGATTTCTGGACAGCGCTCTAGGGGCTACACCTTC. This sequence encodes CAISVISGQRSRGYTF.

The chain carries TRBV11-2 and TRBJ2-7; D may correspond to TRBD1 or TRBD2 (5 bases each). CDR1 and CDR2 from the germline V gene are SGHAT and FQNNGV. V lost 4 bases and J lost 5, with 18 bases in between. This CDR3 contains 15 residues. The CDR3 protein is CASSSPGRTNHEQYF. The CDR3, as DNA: TGTGCCAGCAGCTCTCCAGGGAGAACCAACCACGAGCAGTACTTC.

DNA for the CDR3: TGTGCCAGCAGTGAACCTGCCGGGGAGCTGTTTTTT. Amino acid sequence: CASSEPAGELFF. The J gene is TRBJ2-2, the V gene TRBV6-1; no clear D. The CDR3 is 12 amino acids. Germline loops: CDR1 MNHNS, CDR2 SASEGT. V lost 2 bases and J lost 6, with 4 bases in between.

This clone was detected once. The V call is TRBV30, the J call TRBJ2-7; 9 nucleotides align to TRBD1. CDR1 and CDR2 from the germline V gene are GTSNPN and SVGIG (reference sequence). The length of the CDR3 is 16 residues. V was clipped by 0 bases and J by 2 bases; unmatched bases: 8. As DNA, the CDR3 is TGTGCCTGGAGTGTACACGTGGGACAGGGAGCCTACGAGCAGTACTTC. Amino acid sequence: CAWSVHVGQGAYEQYF.

This chain connects TRBV7-9 to TRBJ1-1, with unresolved D. Per germline, CDR1 SEHNR and CDR2 FQNEAQ (reference sequence). The V end was cut by 4 bases, the J end by 7 bases, with 4 bases between. The CDR3 runs to 10 residues. CDR3 bases: TGTGCCAGCAGCTCGGGTGAAGCTTTCTTT. Encoded protein: CASSSGEAFF.

J is TRBJ2-7 and V is TRBV7-8; tentative D call: TRBD1 (5 bases). Trimming shortened V by 5 bases and J by 4 bases, and 12 bases separated the two germline ends. Germline-derived CDR1 and CDR2 are SGHVS and FQNEAQ. This CDR3 comprises 13 residues. The CDR3 DNA is TGTGCCAGCAGCGCCCCAGGGATGTACGAGCAGTACTTC. This encodes CASSAPGMYEQYF.

The gene calls are TRBV2 and TRBJ2-7; TRBD1 might be the D (6 bases). Trimming stripped 1 base from V and 3 bases from J, with 10 bases between. This CDR3 is 14 amino acids long. The germline gives CDR1 SNHLY, CDR2 FYNNEI. The CDR3 nucleotides are TGTGCCAGCAGTGAAGGGACAGTAGACTACGAGCAGTACTTC. Translating gives CASSEGTVDYEQYF.

This clone was counted a single time. The chain's CDR3 is CASSQDVGGWLSEQYF. The DNA of the CDR3 is TGTGCCAGCAGCCAAGATGTGGGGGGCTGGCTTTCCGAGCAGTACTTC. The chain combines TRBV14 with TRBJ2-7, with D possibly being TRBD1 or TRBD2 (6 bases each). Germline values: CDR1 SGHDN, CDR2 FVKESK. The CDR3 is 16 residues long. V was pared by 0 bases and J by 6 bases, with 18 bases between.

In regard to this clone: The sample has other DNA sequences that encode this CDR3 too. The chain combines TRBV6-5 with TRBJ1-2, with D uncertain. This CDR3 has 14 residues. V was cut by 0 bases and J by 4 bases, with 9 bases left in between. Germline V lookup: CDR1 MNHEY, CDR2 SVGAGI. The CDR3 region has the DNA TGTGCCAGCAGTTACTCCGAGGGTATCTATGGCTACACCTTC. Protein: CASSYSEGIYGYTF.

The chain combines TRBV11-1 with TRBJ2-2; 7 nucleotides agree with TRBD1. J was trimmed by 2 bases and V by 5 bases; bases with no gene match: 8. This CDR3 is 16 amino acids long. Germline CDR1 and CDR2: SGHAT and FQDESV (reference sequence). CDR3 coding DNA: TGTGCCAGCAGCCCAACAGGGGCGAAAAACACCGGGGAGCTGTTTTTT. It encodes CASSPTGAKNTGELFF.

This chain joins TRBV15 and TRBJ1-4; unclear D gene. Germline CDR1 is LNHNV and CDR2 is YYDKDF (reference sequence). Trimming cost V 3 bases and J 8 bases, with 10 bases left between them. CDR3 length equals 13 residues. CDR3 coding DNA: TGTGCCACCAGCAGCATGATCGAGGAAAAACTGTTTTTT. Translation gives CATSSMIEEKLFF.

J is TRBJ2-5 and V is TRBV4-1, with 7 bases matching TRBD2. From germline, CDR1 is MGHRA and CDR2 YSYEKL. The CDR3 loop spans 16 amino acids. The trim removed 2 bases at V and 1 base at J, leaving 7 bases unmatched. This CDR3 reads CASSQSLADFQETQYF. The CDR3 coding sequence is TGCGCCAGCAGCCAAAGTCTAGCGGATTTCCAAGAGACCCAGTACTTC.

This chain's CDR3 is CASSVGHMNTEAFF. DNA for the CDR3: TGCGCCAGCAGTGTGGGACATATGAACACTGAAGCTTTCTTT. The chain recombines TRBV10-2 with TRBJ1-1, with TRBD1 as a possible D gene (6 bases). V was shortened by 4 bases and J by 0 bases, with 9 bases between the two germline ends. Germline assignment: CDR1 WSHSY and CDR2 SAAADI. There are 14 residues in the CDR3.

V usage is TRBV7-9 and J usage is TRBJ1-5; 7 bases align to TRBD1. The CDR3 runs to 15 residues. J was trimmed by 1 base and V by 5 bases; bases with no gene match: 5. Germline V gives CDR1 SEHNR, CDR2 FQNEAQ (reference sequence). Here the CDR3 reads CASSPAGQSNQPQHF. CDR3 DNA: TGTGCCAGCAGCCCGGCGGGACAGAGCAATCAGCCCCAGCATTTT.

The V gene is TRBV30, the J gene TRBJ1-4; 8 bases line up with TRBD1. The junction had 8 bases not matched to a gene; V was cut back by 3 bases and J by 8 bases. There are 14 residues in the CDR3. Germline CDR1 reads GTSNPN; CDR2 reads SVGIG (reference sequence). Here the CDR3 DNA reads TGTGCCTGGAGAATCAGGGGGCTGGGGGAAAAACTGTTTTTT. Its translation: CAWRIRGLGEKLFF.

The genes are TRBV27 and TRBJ1-1, with D tentatively TRBD1 (5 bases). CDR3 size: 15 residues. The germline V gene has CDR1 MNHEY and CDR2 SMNVEV (reference sequence). V shed 3 bases and J shed 6 bases, with 17 bases lying between them. Here the CDR3 reads CASSFDWGSRPEAFF. As DNA, the CDR3 is TGTGCCAGCAGTTTCGACTGGGGCTCTAGGCCTGAAGCTTTCTTT.

The CDR3 bases are TGTGCCAGCAGCGTAGAGCTACGGGACACTGAAGCTTTCTTT. Translating it yields CASSVELRDTEAFF. This chain links TRBV9 with TRBJ1-1; no reliable D call. Germline CDR1 is SGDLS and CDR2 is YYNGEE. The CDR3 consists of 14 residues. The V end lost 0 bases, the J end lost 3 bases, and 9 bases lay between the germline ends.

This chain joins TRBV5-8 and TRBJ2-3, with a possible D match to TRBD1 (5 bases). CDR3 size: 13 residues. Germline CDR1 SGHTS, CDR2 YDEGEE. V lost 0 bases to trimming and J lost 4 bases, with 6 bases between them. The CDR3 reads CASSLGQPDTQYF. The CDR3 nucleotides read TGTGCCAGCAGCTTGGGACAGCCAGATACGCAGTATTTT. Variable domain in full (rest from reference TRBV5-8 and TRBJ2-3): EAGVTQSPTHLIKTRGQQATLRCSPISGHTSVYWYQQALGLGLQFLLWYDEGEERNRGNFPPRFSGRQFPNYSSELNVNALELEDSALYLCASSLGQPDTQYFGPGTRLTVL.

The J gene is TRBJ1-1, the V gene TRBV21-1. TRBV21-1 is annotated as a pseudogene. The CDR3 length is 14 residues. The CDR3 spells CASRQGPRNTEAFF. DNA for the CDR3: TGTGCCAGCAGGCAGGGACCCAGGAACACTGAAGCTTTCTTT.

The rearrangement uses TRBV28 and TRBJ2-2; the D is unclear. The CDR3 contains 14 residues. V lost 7 bases and J 1 base, leaving 10 bases between the germline ends. CDR1 is MDHEN and CDR2 is SYDVKM in the germline V gene. The CDR3 region is CASTSALNTGELFF. The CDR3 DNA sequence: TGTGCCAGCACCTCAGCCTTGAACACCGGGGAGCTGTTTTTT.